This T cell receptor (beta chain) was recorded in a study of tumor-infiltrating lymphocytes in primary liver carcinoma. The CDR3 runs 14 residues. CDR1 is SGHNT and CDR2 is YENEEA in the germline V gene. A constant-region primer primed TCR beta cDNA synthesis from roughly 500 ng of total RNA. What produced the TCR beta libraries was three nested multiplex PCR rounds using slightly modified ARM-PCR. A C-beta reverse primer was combined with TRBV1-TRBV30 forward primers in the first two PCR rounds, and each round had around 11 cycles. TCRdb itself ran the multiplex PCR reads through MiXCR, one entry per CDR3 protein. Of 150,000 to 200,000 distinct CDR3 sequences detected, about 82% appear once; the ten largest clones hold over 15%. Study-level results: Pairs of tumor regions overlapped more than tumor-adjacent and tumor-blood pairs did.

DNA and RNA were both co-extracted from approximately 20-30 mg of bulk tissue that had not been sorted. Surgical resection was used to treat these primary liver carcinoma patients. As regards this clonotype: The antigen remains unidentified. The germline gene is not matched at one end of the junction; a read error may be the cause.

Sequenced material: tumor tissue from primary liver carcinoma. This chain links TRBV11-3 with TRBJ2-1; D is possibly TRBD2 (5 bases). This sequence originates from a man in his forties with primary liver carcinoma and hepatitis B virus infection. Written as DNA, the CDR3 is TGCGCCAGCGGCTTAGGACGGGATAAAAATGAGCAGTTCTTC. It codes for CASGLGRDKNEQFF.